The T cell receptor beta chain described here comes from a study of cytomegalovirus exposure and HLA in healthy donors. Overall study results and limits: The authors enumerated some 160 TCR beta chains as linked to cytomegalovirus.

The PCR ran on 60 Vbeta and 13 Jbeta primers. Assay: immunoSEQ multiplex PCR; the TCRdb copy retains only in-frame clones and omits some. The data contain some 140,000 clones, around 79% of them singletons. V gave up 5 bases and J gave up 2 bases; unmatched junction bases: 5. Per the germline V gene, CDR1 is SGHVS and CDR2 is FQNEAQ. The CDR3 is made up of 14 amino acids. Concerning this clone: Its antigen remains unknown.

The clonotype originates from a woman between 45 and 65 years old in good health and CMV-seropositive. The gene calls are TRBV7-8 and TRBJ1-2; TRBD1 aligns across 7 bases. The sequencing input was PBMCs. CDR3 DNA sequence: TGTGCCAGCAGCCTACGACAGGGCAACTATGGCTACACCTTC. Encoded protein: CASSLRQGNYGYTF.